The 5 T cell receptor beta chains below all came from one sample that was sequenced in a study of blood T cells in healthy people across ages. The second PCR ran roughly 7 to 12 cycles with a sample-barcoded 5' primer and J-beta primers. MiXCR, applied by TCRdb to the 5' RACE reads, yields one record per CDR3 protein. The repertoire holds about 580,000 distinct CDR3 sequences, with 40% to 50% as singletons. Sequencing was performed on blood. The receptor set was obtained from a man older than 75 in good health.

The rearrangement uses TRBV7-2 and TRBJ1-2; D is unresolved. Trimming left V 5 bases short and J 1 base short, with 23 bases between. The CDR3 contains 18 residues. CDR1 and CDR2 (germline): SGHTA, FQGNSA. The CDR3 loop reads CASSPSLGRGWSNYGYTF. The CDR3 coding sequence is TGTGCCAGCAGCCCGAGTTTAGGCAGAGGGTGGAGTAACTATGGCTACACCTTC.

The chain combines TRBV10-3 with TRBJ1-2; 7 nucleotides line up with TRBD1. Germline loops: CDR1 ENHRY, CDR2 SYGVKD. This CDR3 comprises 14 residues. V dropped 7 bases and J dropped 0; count of bases not matched to a gene: 5. This CDR3 reads CAITGDRANYGYTF. DNA for the CDR3: TGTGCCATCACTGGGGACAGAGCTAACTATGGCTACACCTTC.

The table lists this clonotype with a few counts. This sequence joins TRBV20-1 and TRBJ2-7; no firm D call. The CDR3 consists of 12 residues. CDR1 and CDR2 (germline): DFQATT, SNEGSKA (reference sequence). V was pared by 3 bases and J by 3 bases, with 9 bases between. As DNA, the CDR3 is TGCAGTGCTAGTCACTCGAACTACGAGCAGTACTTC. It translates to CSASHSNYEQYF.

This clonotype was observed a handful of times. V and J are TRBV7-9 and TRBJ1-5, with a possible D match to TRBD1 (5 bases). Germline lookup yields CDR1 SEHNR and CDR2 FQNEAQ (reference sequence). V gave up 1 base and J gave up 3 bases, with 13 bases separating them. CDR3 length equals 16 residues. CDR3 region: CASSLVGGFLNQPQHF. The CDR3 DNA reads as TGTGCCAGCAGCTTAGTTGGGGGGTTTCTCAATCAGCCCCAGCATTTT.

The genes are TRBV20-1 and TRBJ2-3; perhaps D is TRBD1 or TRBD2 (5 bases each). Looked up from germline, CDR1 is DFQATT and CDR2 is SNEGSKA (reference sequence). The V end was cut by 1 base, the J end by 2 bases, with 10 bases between. The CDR3 loop spans 14 amino acids. The DNA for the CDR3 is TGCAGTGCTAGAGTTGGGACCTACACAGATACGCAGTATTTT. It translates to CSARVGTYTDTQYF.